A selection of T cell receptor beta chains follows, all from one sample in a study of shared clonotypes between healthy human individuals. The repertoire was sequenced with immunoSEQ multiplex PCR; TCRdb's copy has only in-frame clones and lacks some. The table has 2,500,000 or so clones, approximately 92% seen once. Material: naive CD4+ T cells sorted from blood. Receptors originate from a man between 18 and 29 years old in good health. Each CDR3 is given with its conserved first and last residue. The D gene is left open where the match is weak. The size entry is marked missing in some rows and otherwise reads once, few, many or a size class.

cdr3_aa: CARSFDGAKPNTEAFF
cdr3_nt: TGTGCCAGAAGTTTTGACGGGGCAAAACCGAACACTGAAGCTTTCTTT
clone_size: .
d_call: .
v_call: TRBV5-3
j_call: TRBJ1-1

cdr3_aa: CASSLRTGTGYTF
cdr3_nt: TGTGCCAGCAGTTTACGCACAGGGACCGGCTACACCTTC
clone_size: .
d_call: .
v_call: TRBV28
j_call: TRBJ1-2

cdr3_aa: CAWSGGGWDEKLFF
cdr3_nt: TGTGCCTGGAGTGGGGGGGGCTGGGATGAAAAACTGTTTTTT
clone_size: once
d_call: .
v_call: TRBV30
j_call: TRBJ1-4

cdr3_aa: CASSYHRLSAQYF
cdr3_nt: TGTGCCAGCAGTTACCATAGGCTATCGGCGCAGTATTTT
clone_size: .
d_call: .
v_call: TRBV6-5
j_call: TRBJ2-3

cdr3_aa: CASSLLSNQPQHF
cdr3_nt: TGTGCCAGCAGCTTGCTTAGCAATCAGCCCCAGCATTTT
clone_size: .
d_call: .
v_call: TRBV5-8
j_call: TRBJ1-5

cdr3_aa: CASSDGNQPQHF
cdr3_nt: TGTGCCAGCAGTGATGGCAATCAGCCCCAGCATTTT
clone_size: few
d_call: .
v_call: TRBV25-1
j_call: TRBJ1-5

cdr3_aa: CAWSRVGQGADTQYF
cdr3_nt: TGTGCCTGGAGTAGGGTGGGACAGGGTGCAGATACGCAGTATTTT
clone_size: .
d_call: TRBD1
v_call: TRBV30
j_call: TRBJ2-3

cdr3_aa: CASKRGLNYNEQFF
cdr3_nt: TGTGCCAGCAAGCGGGGCCTCAATTACAATGAGCAGTTCTTC
clone_size: .
d_call: TRBD2
v_call: TRBV27
j_call: TRBJ2-1

cdr3_aa: CASTGQASGANVLTF
cdr3_nt: TGTGCCAGCACAGGACAGGCCTCTGGGGCCAACGTCCTGACTTTC
clone_size: once
d_call: TRBD1
v_call: TRBV7-9
j_call: TRBJ2-6

cdr3_aa: CATSRGFVEDLNSPLHF
cdr3_nt: TGTGCCACCAGCAGAGGCTTTGTCGAGGACCTAAATTCACCCCTCCACTTT
clone_size: few
d_call: .
v_call: TRBV15
j_call: TRBJ1-6

cdr3_aa: CASRAGTGHCEQYF
cdr3_nt: TGTGCCAGCAGGGCCGGGACAGGTCACTGCGAGCAGTACTTC
clone_size: .
d_call: TRBD1
v_call: TRBV28
j_call: TRBJ2-7

cdr3_aa: CASRYRGVGEKLFF
cdr3_nt: TGTGCCAGCAGATACAGGGGCGTGGGTGAAAAACTGTTTTTT
clone_size: .
d_call: TRBD1
v_call: TRBV6-6
j_call: TRBJ1-4

cdr3_aa: CAISEARQGASDTGELFF
cdr3_nt: TGTGCCATCAGTGAAGCAAGACAGGGGGCGTCGGACACCGGGGAGCTGTTTTTT
clone_size: .
d_call: TRBD1
v_call: TRBV10-3
j_call: TRBJ2-2

cdr3_aa: CASSRASGGGKHNEQFF
cdr3_nt: TGTGCCAGCAGCCGGGCCAGCGGGGGGGGGAAACACAATGAGCAGTTCTTC
clone_size: .
d_call: TRBD2
v_call: TRBV5-4
j_call: TRBJ2-1

cdr3_aa: CAISERAESGNTIYF
cdr3_nt: TGTGCCATCAGTGAGAGGGCAGAGTCCGGAAACACCATATATTTT
clone_size: .
d_call: .
v_call: TRBV10-3
j_call: TRBJ1-3

cdr3_aa: CASSLGSVNTGELFF
cdr3_nt: TGCGCCAGCAGCTTGGGTAGCGTGAACACCGGGGAGCTGTTTTTT
clone_size: .
d_call: .
v_call: TRBV5-1
j_call: TRBJ2-2

cdr3_aa: CASRGGQQNTEAFF
cdr3_nt: TGTGCCAGCCGCGGGGGACAGCAGAACACTGAAGCTTTCTTT
clone_size: .
d_call: TRBD1
v_call: TRBV6-6
j_call: TRBJ1-1